These T cell receptor beta chains were read from a single sample in a study of T cells in Graves' hyperthyroidism and ophthalmopathy. MiXCR, applied by TCRdb to the multiplex PCR reads, yields one record per CDR3 protein. The repertoire holds approximately 410,000 distinct CDR3 sequences, with roughly an eighth as singletons. Sequenced: blood. The receptors were gathered from a woman aged 18-29 years with Graves' hyperthyroidism. Each CDR3 is given with its conserved first and last residue. Fields, in order: clone size, D gene, J gene, V gene, CDR3 DNA, CDR3 protein. D genes are given only for firm matches. Clone sizes are given selectively: once, few, many, or a class where the clone is expanded.

>many|-|TRBJ1-2|TRBV30
TGTGCCTGGAGTGTAGACAGCAACTATGGCTACACCTTC
CAWSVDSNYGYTF
>few|TRBD2|TRBJ2-7|TRBV5-6
TGTGCCAGCAGCTTGGCTTCTAGCGGGCGCCGTACCAATGAGCAGTACTTC
CASSLASSGRRTNEQYF
>many|TRBD1|TRBJ2-2|TRBV5-6
TGTGCCAGCAGCTTGGACGGGACAGTATTCACCGGGGAGCTGTTTTTT
CASSLDGTVFTGELFF
>many|-|TRBJ2-3|TRBV7-9
TGTGCCAGCAGCTTAGGCAATACGGTGGCGGTGGATACGCAGTATTTT
CASSLGNTVAVDTQYF
>many|-|TRBJ2-1|TRBV18
TGTGCCAGCTCACCGACTGCGGGGAATGAGCAGTTCTTC
CASSPTAGNEQFF
>-|TRBD2|TRBJ2-5|TRBV29-1
TGCAGCCTCGCCAGCGGGGCCTACCAAGAGACCCAGTACTTC
CSLASGAYQETQYF
>-|TRBD1|TRBJ2-7|TRBV12-3/TRBV12-4
TGTGCCAGCAGCCCAGGGACAGGGGGCGAGCAGTACTTC
CASSPGTGGEQYF
>-|-|TRBJ1-3|TRBV12-3/TRBV12-4
TGTGCCAGCAGTCCCCGGTGGGCGGCCATGTCTGGAAACACCATATATTTT
CASSPRWAAMSGNTIYF
>many|-|TRBJ2-7|TRBV12-3/TRBV12-4
TGTGCCAGCAGTTCCGTCTTGGGGAAATACGAGCAGTACTTC
CASSSVLGKYEQYF
>many|TRBD2|TRBJ2-5|TRBV6-1
TGTGCCAGCAGTCCAGAGTGGGGGGGCCAAGAGACCCAGTACTTC
CASSPEWGGQETQYF
>many|-|TRBJ2-1|TRBV28
TGTGCCAGCAGTTTCCCGCTAGTTAATGAGCAGTTCTTC
CASSFPLVNEQFF
>many|-|TRBJ1-1|TRBV3-1
TGTGCCAGCAGCCAAGAAACGGGAATGAACACTGAAGCTTTCTTT
CASSQETGMNTEAFF
>many|-|TRBJ2-3|TRBV28
TGTGCCAGCAGCTCCTCAGGGGGGCAGGGGTTGACAGATACGCAGTATTTT
CASSSSGGQGLTDTQYF
>many|-|TRBJ2-7|TRBV9
TGTGCCAGCAGCGTAGGAGTCACCTCCTACGAGCAGTACTTC
CASSVGVTSYEQYF
>many|-|TRBJ1-2|TRBV10-3
TGTGCCATCAGTGACGGGGGTGGCTACACCTTC
CAISDGGGYTF
>many|-|TRBJ2-7|TRBV7-8
TGTGCCAGCAGCGGTGGGACGGACTACGAGCAGTACTTC
CASSGGTDYEQYF
>-|-|TRBJ2-7|TRBV30
TGTGCCTGGAGTGTAGGGCGGAAGACCTACGAGCAGTACTTC
CAWSVGRKTYEQYF
>few|TRBD1|TRBJ1-2|TRBV5-1
TGCGCCAGCAGCGAGGGACAGGGAAGTGGCTACACCTTC
CASSEGQGSGYTF
>-|-|TRBJ1-2|TRBV18
TGTGCCAGCTCATCCCTAAGGACCGTACATGGCTACACCTTC
CASSSLRTVHGYTF
>many|-|TRBJ2-6|TRBV11-3
TGTGCCAGCAGCTTAGGACAGCCCCTCCTGAAGGCCAACGTCCTGACTTTC
CASSLGQPLLKANVLTF
>many|-|TRBJ1-2|TRBV3-1
TGTGCCAGCAGCCAAGATAAGGGTGGCTACACCTTC
CASSQDKGGYTF
>many|TRBD1|TRBJ2-7|TRBV6-1
TGTGCCAGCAGACCTGACAGGGGAGTCTCCTACGAGCAGTACTTC
CASRPDRGVSYEQYF
>few|-|TRBJ1-1|TRBV6-9
TGTGCCAGCAGTTACCCAGACAGAACTGAAGCTTTCTTT
CASSYPDRTEAFF
>many|TRBD2|TRBJ2-7|TRBV7-2
TGTGCCAGCAGCTTAGAACTAGCGGGAGGAGTGGGCGAGCAGTACTTC
CASSLELAGGVGEQYF
>-|-|TRBJ2-6|TRBV2
TGTGCCAGCAGTGGGGACGGCCGAGAGGCCAACGTCCTGACTTTC
CASSGDGREANVLTF
>many|-|TRBJ2-5|TRBV7-9
TGTGCCAGCAGCTTAAGGCTGAAAGAGACCCAGTACTTC
CASSLRLKETQYF
>few|TRBD2|TRBJ2-5|TRBV12-3/TRBV12-4
TGTGCCAGCAAATCTCCTAGCGGGGGAAAGACCCAGTACTTC
CASKSPSGGKTQYF
>many|TRBD2|TRBJ2-7|TRBV7-2
TGTGCCAGCAGCTACCGGGACTACCAATACGAGCAGTACTTC
CASSYRDYQYEQYF
>many|-|TRBJ2-3|TRBV27
TGTGCCAGCAGACCACCCGGGGGCCCGCAGTATTTT
CASRPPGGPQYF